This T cell receptor beta chain was recorded in a study of graft-versus-host responses after intestinal transplantation. Turning to the study itself: Isolated intestinal, liver-intestinal, or multivisceral transplants had been given to the recipients.

On this clone: Its antigen remains unidentified.

Study outcomes and limitations: Allografts carried high graft-versus-host to host-versus-graft clonal ratios in patients having graft-donor T cell macrochimerism.

Measured with immunoSEQ multiplex PCR; TCRdb has only the in-frame clones, and not every one. The sample includes about 96,000 clones, over 85% of them seen just once. Germline V gene data show CDR1 as SGHNT and CDR2 as YYREEE (reference sequence). Trimming removed 2 bases from V and 5 bases from J; junction bases left unmatched: 1. CDR3 length: 13 amino acids. The source of this sequence is a human donor who received an intestinal transplant. The sample was unstimulated CD4+ T cells sorted from spleen or lymph node cells, taken before intestinal transplant. The gene calls are TRBV5-4 and TRBJ2-1; 7 bases agree with TRBD2. CDR3 nucleotides: TGTGCCAGCAGCTTTCTAGCGGACAATGAGCAGTTCTTC. Translation: CASSFLADNEQFF.